These 5 T cell receptor beta chains originate from one sample sequenced in a study of technical replicates of blood from several donors. Profiled with immunoSEQ multiplex PCR; TCRdb holds only in-frame clones, not every one. Of some 78,000 clones listed, approximately 95% were seen once; the top ten hold less than 0.3%. The sequenced sample consisted of T cells isolated from PBMCs. The receptors here all came from a human donor in good health.

This chain joins TRBV29-1 and TRBJ2-2; possibly TRBD1 for D (5 bases). Germline CDR1 is SQVTM and CDR2 is ANQGSEA. Trimming left V 1 base short and J 1 base short, with 10 bases between. This CDR3 is 15 amino acids long. The CDR3 loop is CSVEGLGENTGELFF. The CDR3 DNA sequence: TGCAGCGTTGAAGGCCTAGGGGAGAACACCGGGGAGCTGTTTTTT.

The rearrangement links TRBV9 to TRBJ2-3, with a possible D match to TRBD2 (7 bases). Trimming cost V 2 bases and J 3 bases, with 10 bases left between them. The CDR3 sequence is 14 residues long. In germline, CDR1 is SGDLS, CDR2 YYNGEE. CDR3 sequence: CASSVAGATDTQYF. CDR3 sequence (DNA): TGTGCCAGCAGCGTTGCGGGGGCAACAGATACGCAGTATTTT.

The chain links TRBV19 to TRBJ1-5; D ambiguous. The length of the CDR3 is 15 residues. Trimming took 3 bases from V and 2 from J, leaving 11 bases between them. The germline gives CDR1 LNHDA, CDR2 SQIVND (reference sequence). The chain's CDR3 is CASSMGPGGNQPQHF. CDR3 DNA: TGTGCCAGTAGTATGGGCCCCGGGGGCAATCAGCCCCAGCATTTT.

A single count supports this clone. V and J are TRBV5-1 and TRBJ1-2; 9 bases agree with TRBD1. The CDR3 runs to 15 residues. Germline lookup yields CDR1 SGHRS and CDR2 YFSETQ. Losses at the gene ends were 3 bases for V and 4 bases for J; bases not matched to a gene: 7. Written as DNA, the CDR3 is TGCGCCAGCAGCTGGGGACAGGGAAAAGGCTATGGCTACACCTTC. Its protein product is CASSWGQGKGYGYTF. Full variable domain (remainder filled in from reference TRBV5-1 and TRBJ1-2): KAGVTQTPRYLIKTRGQQVTLSCSPISGHRSVSWYQQTPGQGLQFLFEYFSETQRNKGNFPGRFSGRQFSNSRSEMNVSTLELGDSALYLCASSWGQGKGYGYTFGSGTRLTVV.

This clone was detected only once. The chain carries TRBV10-2 and TRBJ2-7, with a tentative D call TRBD1 (5 bases). CDR1 is WSHSY and CDR2 is SAAADI in the germline V gene. This CDR3 region has 16 residues. V was trimmed by 5 bases and J by 0 bases, leaving 17 bases between them. CDR3 sequence: CASSHLGDIYSYEQYF. The CDR3 nucleotides are TGCGCCAGCAGTCATTTAGGGGATATATACTCCTACGAGCAGTACTTC.